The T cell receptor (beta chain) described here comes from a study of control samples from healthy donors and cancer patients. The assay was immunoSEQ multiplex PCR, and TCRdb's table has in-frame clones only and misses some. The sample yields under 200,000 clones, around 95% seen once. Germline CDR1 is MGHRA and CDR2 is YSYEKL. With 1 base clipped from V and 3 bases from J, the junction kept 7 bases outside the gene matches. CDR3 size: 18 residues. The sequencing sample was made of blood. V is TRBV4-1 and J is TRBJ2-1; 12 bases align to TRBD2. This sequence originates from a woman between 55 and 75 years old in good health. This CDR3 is CASSQGLAGGADYNEQFF. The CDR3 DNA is TGCGCCAGCAGCCAAGGGCTAGCGGGGGGGGCCGACTACAATGAGCAGTTCTTC.